These T cell receptor beta chains were read from a single sample in a study of T cells after yellow fever vaccination. Using its own MiXCR run on the 5' RACE reads, TCRdb lists one record per CDR3 protein. Of some 600,000 distinct CDR3 sequences listed, around a sixth are singletons. The specimen was PBMCs, collected 5 days after the first yellow fever vaccination. These receptors came from a young man who received the YFV17D yellow fever vaccine. Each CDR3 is given with its conserved first and last residue. Fields, in order: J gene, V gene, CDR3 protein.

>TRBJ2-3|TRBV24-1
CATTLGADTQYF
>TRBJ1-1|TRBV18
CASSPRETQGSEAFF
>TRBJ1-3|TRBV29-1
CSVEDRGVGNTIYF
>TRBJ1-5|TRBV5-1
CASSLDPAGQPQHF
>TRBJ2-5|TRBV25-1
CASSVTTGGGETQYF
>TRBJ2-1|TRBV15
CASSTSGAEQFF
>TRBJ2-2|TRBV20-1
CSARDTPYTGELFF
>TRBJ2-3|TRBV5-5
CASSPSGGPLTDTQYF
>TRBJ1-2|TRBV4-3
CASSQDLGQDSYGYTF
>TRBJ1-1|TRBV20-1
CSARAAGGNTEAFF
>TRBJ1-6|TRBV6-5
CASSYSPQGTDYNSPLHF
>TRBJ2-7|TRBV20-1
CSANRRENYEQYF
>TRBJ2-2|TRBV29-1
CSVRVTNTGELFF
>TRBJ2-5|TRBV4-1
CASSQVGLLNGGGETQYF
>TRBJ1-6|TRBV12-3/TRBV12-4
CASSLAQGYNSPLHF
>TRBJ1-5|TRBV11-3
CARNQPQHF
>TRBJ1-2|TRBV5-1
CASSTDLGGYTF
>TRBJ1-2|TRBV4-1
CASSLVDRLTQPNYGYTF
>TRBJ2-1|TRBV4-1
CASSTPGDYPTF
>TRBJ2-1|TRBV20-1
CSAKASGGAGIEQFF
>TRBJ2-1|TRBV19
CASGAARLVEQFF
>TRBJ2-1|TRBV6-5
CASSYRDSYNEQFF
>TRBJ1-2|TRBV6-1
CASSDWRDGTNYGYTF
>TRBJ2-5|TRBV29-1
CSADRGLGETQYF
>TRBJ1-1|TRBV7-3
CASSRTARDEAFF
>TRBJ2-1|TRBV20-1
CSARVGQGGDEQFF
>TRBJ2-3|TRBV20-1
CSASQTWADTQYF
>TRBJ2-7|TRBV25-1
CASSGDKPYEQYF
>TRBJ2-3|TRBV4-2
CASSQKGMTDTDTQYF
>TRBJ2-5|TRBV7-8
CASSYGRGTQYF
>TRBJ2-7|TRBV25-1
CASSELRDSSFYEQYF
>TRBJ2-1|TRBV4-1
CASSHRGRDRVHNEQFF
>TRBJ2-1|TRBV5-1
CASSLSYSSLGGQNEQFF
>TRBJ2-5|TRBV18
CASSLTGFQETQYF
>TRBJ1-1|TRBV6-5
CASSSTPGVAFF
>TRBJ2-7|TRBV7-9
CASFRTGGGEQYF
>TRBJ2-3|TRBV7-3
CASSSSLGGTQYF
>TRBJ1-2|TRBV12-3/TRBV12-4
CASSTQGINYGYTF
>TRBJ2-5|TRBV12-5
CASGPPSGVQTQYF
>TRBJ1-2|TRBV5-1
CASSTRTGSGDYGYTF
>TRBJ2-1|TRBV4-1
CASSQDDLRTSGGALFHEQFF
>TRBJ2-3|TRBV7-3
CASGSGGSSTDTQYF
>TRBJ2-3|TRBV28
CASSEPGGLDTQYF
>TRBJ2-1|TRBV7-2
CASSLGVGQFF
>TRBJ2-7|TRBV5-1
CASSYGRGFEQYF
>TRBJ2-2|TRBV4-1
CASSRHRGGSRTGELFF
>TRBJ2-3|TRBV7-6
CASSPRPGGNTQYF
>TRBJ1-1|TRBV20-1
CSARGHGAEAFF
>TRBJ1-1|TRBV19
CASSTKGRGWDTEAFF
>TRBJ2-2|TRBV12-3/TRBV12-4
CASSYHPTGNTGELFF
>TRBJ1-2|TRBV29-1
CSVEESEGGRYTF
>TRBJ2-1|TRBV7-9
CASSLFAYEQFF
>TRBJ1-2|TRBV10-1
CASSEDPSRGYTF
>TRBJ2-7|TRBV20-1
CSTRDRSYEQYF
>TRBJ1-5|TRBV6-5
CASSLDRAGNQPQHF
>TRBJ2-5|TRBV18
CASSPAFFEETQYF
>TRBJ2-7|TRBV10-3
CAISGGTGDSYEQYF
>TRBJ2-5|TRBV7-6
CASRLAGEVETQYF